This TCR beta chain came from a study of shared clonotypes between healthy human individuals. On the study more broadly: Each donor's CD4 naive and CD4 memory cells filled three plates apiece, CD8 naive two, and CD8 memory one. Notes on the study in general: Compared with memory subsets, naive subsets generally had larger estimated richness.

Naivety among CD8 cells was defined by CD45RO negativity and positive CCR7 selection, thereby excluding terminally differentiated effector memory CD45RA+ cells. Genomic DNA of every subset was divided equally among multiple immunoSEQ plates. The data were produced by immunoSEQ multiplex PCR, yet TCRdb's version contains in-frame clones alone and is incomplete. The repertoire holds about 2.1 million clones, with about 94% as singletons. This CDR3 contains 15 residues. Germline CDR1 is SGHDN and CDR2 is FVKESK. J lost 7 bases, V lost 4 bases, and 8 bases had no gene match. Regarding this clone: Its specificity is unknown.

This rearrangement joins TRBV14 to TRBJ2-1; TRBD2 agrees at 9 bases. The sequence was collected from a man between 18 and 29 years old in good health. Some clones in this sample may be carry-over from other donors' samples. The sample comprised naive CD8+ T cells from PBMCs. CDR3 nucleotide sequence: TGTGCCAGCAGCCCGGGACTAGCTGTTTGGAATGAGCAGTTCTTC. The encoded protein is CASSPGLAVWNEQFF.